This T cell receptor (beta chain) is drawn from a study of CD8 T cells in ankylosing spondylitis. Points on this clonotype: A much larger clone differs by one base, so this may be a read error.

CDR1 is DFQATT, CDR2 SNEGSKA, per germline (reference sequence). This CDR3 is built from 13 residues. The V end was cut by 6 bases, the J end by 1 base, with 12 bases between. A single record per CDR3 protein comes from TCRdb applying MiXCR to the 5' RACE reads. Among 100,000 to 150,000 distinct CDR3 sequences listed, around 7% were seen once. The clonotype comes from a male donor with ankylosing spondylitis or in good health (not recorded which). The chain carries TRBV20-1 and TRBJ1-2; D is unresolved. Material: blood, either unsorted or a sorted T cell fraction (not recorded which). Here the CDR3 DNA reads TGCAGTGCACAGTCCCACAATAACTATGGCTACACCTTC. Protein: CSAQSHNNYGYTF.